This entry is about one T cell receptor (beta chain). Per the study methods: The assay estimated nucleated cells by amplifying reference gene primers. Profiled with immunoSEQ multiplex PCR; TCRdb holds only in-frame clones, not every one. The V and J calls and clone size were taken over from that table, and D and trimming were inferred from the DNA. The sample comprises about 65,000 clones, approximately 95% of which are singletons, and less than 3.5% rests with the top ten. These data come from a study of blood T cell repertoires in COVID-19. The CDR3 is 16 amino acids. V shed 4 bases and J 4 bases; nucleotides not matched to a gene: 8. Germline V gene data show CDR1 as SGHTS and CDR2 as YDEGEE.

The V gene is TRBV5-8, the J gene TRBJ2-2; 9 positions agree with TRBD2. Material: peripheral blood. This receptor was identified in a man between 70 and 80 years old with active COVID-19. CDR3 sequence: CASSMHLAGLTGELFF. DNA of the CDR3: TGTGCCAGCAGCATGCACCTAGCGGGGCTCACCGGGGAGCTGTTTTTT.